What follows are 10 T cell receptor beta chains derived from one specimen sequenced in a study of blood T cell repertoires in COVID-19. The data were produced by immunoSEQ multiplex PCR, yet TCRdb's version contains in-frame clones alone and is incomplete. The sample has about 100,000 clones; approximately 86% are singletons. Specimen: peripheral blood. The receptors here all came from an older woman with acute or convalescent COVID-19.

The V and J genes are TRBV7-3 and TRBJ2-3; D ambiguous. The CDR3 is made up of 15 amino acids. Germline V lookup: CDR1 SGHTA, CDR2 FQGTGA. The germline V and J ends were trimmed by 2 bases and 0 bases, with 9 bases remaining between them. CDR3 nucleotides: TGTGCCAGCAGCTTACTAGAGGCTAGCACAGATACGCAGTATTTT. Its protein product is CASSLLEASTDTQYF.

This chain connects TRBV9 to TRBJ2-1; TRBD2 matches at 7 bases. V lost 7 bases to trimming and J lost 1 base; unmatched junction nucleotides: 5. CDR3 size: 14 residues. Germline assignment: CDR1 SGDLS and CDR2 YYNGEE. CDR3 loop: CASLGTISYNEQFF. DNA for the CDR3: TGTGCCAGCCTCGGGACTATATCCTACAATGAGCAGTTCTTC.

In nucleotides, the CDR3 is TGTGCCAGCAGCTTAATAAGCGGGGGTTTAGGGAATGAGCAGTTCTTC. Amino acid sequence: CASSLISGGLGNEQFF. The chain uses TRBV11-3 and TRBJ2-1; 8 bases are a match to TRBD2. The junction had 10 bases not matched to a gene; V was cut back by 2 bases and J by 7 bases. This CDR3 is built from 16 residues. Germline CDR1 and CDR2: SGHNT and YENEEA.

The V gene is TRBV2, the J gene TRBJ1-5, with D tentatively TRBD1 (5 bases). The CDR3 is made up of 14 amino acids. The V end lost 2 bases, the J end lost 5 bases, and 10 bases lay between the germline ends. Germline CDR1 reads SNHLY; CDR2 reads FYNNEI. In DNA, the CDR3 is TGTGCCAGCAGTGAACGTACAGGAGATCAGCCCCAGCATTTT. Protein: CASSERTGDQPQHF.

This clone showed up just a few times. Here the CDR3 reads CAWSATNTGELFF. The CDR3 nucleotides are TGTGCCTGGAGTGCCACGAACACCGGGGAGCTGTTTTTT. The chain carries TRBV30 and TRBJ2-2, with D hard to call. CDR1 GTSNPN and CDR2 SVGIG come from the germline V gene (reference sequence). The CDR3 is 13 residues long. V was pared by 1 base and J by 0 bases, with 3 bases between.

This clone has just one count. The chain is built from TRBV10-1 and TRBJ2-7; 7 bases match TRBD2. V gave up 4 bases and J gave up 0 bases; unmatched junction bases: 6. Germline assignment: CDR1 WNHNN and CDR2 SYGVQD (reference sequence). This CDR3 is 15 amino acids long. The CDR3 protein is CASSGERESSYEQYV. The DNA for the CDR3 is TGCGCCAGCAGTGGGGAGCGGGAAAGCTCCTACGAGCAGTACGTC.

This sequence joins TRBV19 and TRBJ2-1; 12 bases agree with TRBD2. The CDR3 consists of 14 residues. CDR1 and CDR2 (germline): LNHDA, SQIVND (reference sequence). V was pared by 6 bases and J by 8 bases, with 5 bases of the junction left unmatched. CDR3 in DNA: TGTGCCAGTAGCCTAGCGGGAGGGATGTATGAGCAGTTCTTC. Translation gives CASSLAGGMYEQFF.

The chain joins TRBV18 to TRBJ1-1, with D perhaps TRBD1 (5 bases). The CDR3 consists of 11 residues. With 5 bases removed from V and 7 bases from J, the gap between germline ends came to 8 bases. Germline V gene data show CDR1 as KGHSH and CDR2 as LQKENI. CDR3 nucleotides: TGTGCCAGCTCATTGACAGTTGAAGCTTTCTTT. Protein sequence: CASSLTVEAFF. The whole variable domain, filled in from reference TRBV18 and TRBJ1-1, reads NAGVMQNPRHLVRRRGQEARLRCSPMKGHSHVYWYRQLPEEGLKFMVYLQKENIIDESGMPKERFSAEFPKEGPSILRIQQVVRGDSAAYFCASSLTVEAFFGQGTRLTVV.

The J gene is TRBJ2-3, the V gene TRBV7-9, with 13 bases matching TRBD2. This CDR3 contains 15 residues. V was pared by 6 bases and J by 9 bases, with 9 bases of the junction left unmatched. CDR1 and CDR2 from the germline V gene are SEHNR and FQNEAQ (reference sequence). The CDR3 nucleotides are TGTGCCAGCAGGGGGACTAGCGGGACGTCTGCGACGCAGTATTTT. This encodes CASRGTSGTSATQYF. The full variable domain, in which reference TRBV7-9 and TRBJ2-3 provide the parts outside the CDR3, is DTGVSQNPRHKITKRGQNVTFRCDPISEHNRLYWYRQTLGQGPEFLTYFQNEAQLEKSRLLSDRFSAERPKGSFSTLEIQRTEQGDSAMYLCASRGTSGTSATQYFGPGTRLTVL.

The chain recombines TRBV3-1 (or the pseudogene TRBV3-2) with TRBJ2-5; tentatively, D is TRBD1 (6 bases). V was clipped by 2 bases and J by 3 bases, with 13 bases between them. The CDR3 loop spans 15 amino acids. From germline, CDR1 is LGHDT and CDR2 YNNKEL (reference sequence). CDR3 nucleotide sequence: TGTGCCAGCAGCCAAACCGGGACACGAAAAGAGACCCAGTACTTC. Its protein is CASSQTGTRKETQYF.